This note documents a single T cell receptor beta chain sequence. Its antigen is not identified. Patients all relapsed after autologous stem cell transplantation, and there was variation in brentuximab vedotin exposure. Starting with thawed PBMCs, CD4+ T cells were purified by magnetic negative selection. Complete response, partial response or progressive disease was each patient's best response. Method: immunoSEQ multiplex PCR; TCRdb's copy keeps in-frame clones and lacks some. The table includes about 7,600 clones, 75% to 80% detected once. These data come from a study of PD-1 blockade in classical Hodgkin lymphoma. Regarding the study as a whole: Reported baseline diversity: healthy donors highest, relapsed/refractory patients lowest. Similar baseline diversity was found in complete responders and newly diagnosed patients. The CD4+ diversity rise by C4D1 was clearest in complete responders.

Material: CD4+ T cells from blood, obtained at baseline. The receptor comes from a human donor with classical Hodgkin lymphoma.

The CDR3 is CASSQDSRTGPYEQYF. The CDR3 DNA sequence: TGCGCCAGCAGCCAAGATTCCCGGACAGGGCCCTACGAGCAGTACTTC. V and J are TRBV4-3 and TRBJ2-7; 8 positions match TRBD1. From germline, CDR1 is LGHNA and CDR2 YSLEER. This CDR3 is built from 16 residues. V was clipped by 0 bases and J by 2 bases; unmatched bases: 6.